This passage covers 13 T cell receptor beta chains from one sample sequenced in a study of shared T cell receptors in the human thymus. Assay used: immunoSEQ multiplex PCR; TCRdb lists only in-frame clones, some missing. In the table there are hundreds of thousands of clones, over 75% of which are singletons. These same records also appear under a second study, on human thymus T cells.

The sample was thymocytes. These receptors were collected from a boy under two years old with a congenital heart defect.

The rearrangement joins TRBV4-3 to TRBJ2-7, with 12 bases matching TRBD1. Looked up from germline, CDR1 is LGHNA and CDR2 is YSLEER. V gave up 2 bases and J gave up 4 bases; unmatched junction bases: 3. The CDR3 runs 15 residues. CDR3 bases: TGCGCCAGCAGCCAAAGGGACAGGGGGCGATACGAGCAGTACTTC. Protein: CASSQRDRGRYEQYF.

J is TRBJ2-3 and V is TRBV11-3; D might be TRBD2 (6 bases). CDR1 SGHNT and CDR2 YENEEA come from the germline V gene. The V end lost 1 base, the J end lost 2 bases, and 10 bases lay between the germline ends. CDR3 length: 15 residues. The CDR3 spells CASSLGGTPTDTQYF. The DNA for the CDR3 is TGTGCCAGCAGCTTAGGCGGGACGCCCACAGATACGCAGTATTTT.

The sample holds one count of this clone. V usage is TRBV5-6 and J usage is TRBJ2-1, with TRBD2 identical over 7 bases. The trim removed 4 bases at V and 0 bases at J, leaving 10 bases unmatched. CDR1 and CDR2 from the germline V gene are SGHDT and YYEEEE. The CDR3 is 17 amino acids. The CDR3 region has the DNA TGTGCCAGCAGCAGAACTAGCGCGGAGAACTCCTACAATGAGCAGTTCTTC. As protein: CASSRTSAENSYNEQFF.

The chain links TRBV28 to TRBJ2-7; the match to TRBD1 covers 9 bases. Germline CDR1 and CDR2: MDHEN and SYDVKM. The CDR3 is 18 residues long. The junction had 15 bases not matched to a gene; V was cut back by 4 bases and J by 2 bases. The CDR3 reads CASSSTKPSGQGPYEQYF. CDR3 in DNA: TGTGCCAGCAGTTCCACTAAACCATCGGGACAGGGCCCCTACGAGCAGTACTTC.

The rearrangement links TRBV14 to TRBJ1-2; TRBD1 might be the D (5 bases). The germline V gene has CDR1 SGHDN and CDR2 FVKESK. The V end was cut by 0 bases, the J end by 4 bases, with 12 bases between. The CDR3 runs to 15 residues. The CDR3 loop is CASSQDPQGPYGYTF. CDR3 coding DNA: TGTGCCAGCAGCCAAGACCCTCAGGGCCCCTATGGCTACACCTTC.

CDR3 nucleotide sequence: TGTGCCAGCAGCTTCGGAGGGGAGTCCTACAATGAGCAGTTCTTC. As protein: CASSFGGESYNEQFF. The chain joins TRBV5-5 to TRBJ2-1, with D tentatively TRBD2 (6 bases). The germline V and J ends were trimmed by 2 bases and 1 base, with 10 bases remaining between them. CDR3 size: 15 residues. The V gene's germline CDR1 is SGHKS and CDR2 YYEKEE (reference sequence).

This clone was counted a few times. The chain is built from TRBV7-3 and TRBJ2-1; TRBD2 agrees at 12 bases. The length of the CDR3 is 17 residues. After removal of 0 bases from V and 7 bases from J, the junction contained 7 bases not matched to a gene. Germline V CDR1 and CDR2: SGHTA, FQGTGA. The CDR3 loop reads CASSLTSLAGGPNEQFF. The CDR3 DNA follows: TGTGCCAGCAGCTTAACGAGCCTAGCGGGAGGGCCTAATGAGCAGTTCTTC.

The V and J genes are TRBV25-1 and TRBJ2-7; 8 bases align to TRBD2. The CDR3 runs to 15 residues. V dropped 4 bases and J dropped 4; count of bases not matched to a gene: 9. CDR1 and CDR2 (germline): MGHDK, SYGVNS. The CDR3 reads CASSGGGGTRYEQYF. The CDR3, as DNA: TGTGCCAGCAGTGGAGGCGGGGGGACTAGGTACGAGCAGTACTTC.

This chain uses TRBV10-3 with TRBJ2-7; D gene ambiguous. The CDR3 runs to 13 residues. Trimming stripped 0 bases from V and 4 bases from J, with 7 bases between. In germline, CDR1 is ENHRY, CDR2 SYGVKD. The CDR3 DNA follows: TGTGCCATCAGTGAGTCTGCTGAGTACGAGCAGTACTTC. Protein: CAISESAEYEQYF.

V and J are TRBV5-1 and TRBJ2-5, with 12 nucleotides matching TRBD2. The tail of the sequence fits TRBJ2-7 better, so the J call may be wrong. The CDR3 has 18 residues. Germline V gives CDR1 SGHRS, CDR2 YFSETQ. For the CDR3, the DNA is TGCGCCAGCAGCTCCAATCCGGGACTAGCGGGCAACTCCTACGAGCAGTACTTC. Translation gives CASSSNPGLAGNSYEQYF.

The CDR3 spells CASSPRQGRNTGELFF. The CDR3 nucleotides read TGTGCCAGCAGTCCAAGACAGGGGAGAAACACCGGGGAGCTGTTTTTT. The rearrangement links TRBV27 to TRBJ2-2; TRBD1 agrees at 8 bases. CDR1 and CDR2 from the germline V gene are MNHEY and SMNVEV (reference sequence). The J segment lost 2 bases and the V segment lost 5 bases, leaving 7 bases of the junction unmatched. CDR3 length: 16 residues.

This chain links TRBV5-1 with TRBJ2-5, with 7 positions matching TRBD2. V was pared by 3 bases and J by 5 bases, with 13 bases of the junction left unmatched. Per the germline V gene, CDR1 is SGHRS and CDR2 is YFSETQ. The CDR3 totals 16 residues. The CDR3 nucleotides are TGCGCCAGCAGCTGCCCCAAAGCGGGACGGGTCGAGACCCAGTACTTC. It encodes CASSCPKAGRVETQYF.

CDR3 loop: CASSSGQGANQPQHF. The CDR3 region has the DNA TGTGCCAGCAGTTCCGGACAGGGGGCCAATCAGCCCCAGCATTTT. The genes are TRBV7-6 and TRBJ1-5; 11 bases map to TRBD1. The CDR3 runs 15 residues. Germline CDR1 SGHVS, CDR2 FNYEAQ. Trimming removed 6 bases from V and 3 bases from J; junction bases left unmatched: 4.